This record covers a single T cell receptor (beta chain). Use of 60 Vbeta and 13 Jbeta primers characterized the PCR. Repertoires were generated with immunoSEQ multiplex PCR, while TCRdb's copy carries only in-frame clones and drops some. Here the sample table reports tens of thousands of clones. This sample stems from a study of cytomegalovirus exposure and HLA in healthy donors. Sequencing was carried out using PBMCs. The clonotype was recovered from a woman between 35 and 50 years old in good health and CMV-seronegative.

CDR3 DNA: TGCGCCAGCAGCTTGGGGGCGGGAGTGTACAATGAGCAGTTCTTC. It yields the protein CASSLGAGVYNEQFF. The J gene is TRBJ2-1, the V gene TRBV5-1; 7 bases fit TRBD2. The CDR3 length is 15 residues. CDR1 is SGHRS, CDR2 YFSETQ, per germline. The junction had 4 bases not matched to a gene; V was cut back by 0 bases and J by 4 bases. Full variable domain (outside the CDR3, taken from reference TRBV5-1 and TRBJ2-1): KAGVTQTPRYLIKTRGQQVTLSCSPISGHRSVSWYQQTPGQGLQFLFEYFSETQRNKGNFPGRFSGRQFSNSRSEMNVSTLELGDSALYLCASSLGAGVYNEQFFGPGTRLTVL.